These 5 T cell receptor beta chains originate from one sample sequenced in a study of PD-L1 blockade in urothelial cancer. Assay used: immunoSEQ multiplex PCR; TCRdb lists only in-frame clones, some missing. The data contain under 40,000 clones, about four fifths of them singletons. Sequences were derived from PBMCs, sampled around atezolizumab (anti-PD-L1) treatment. The receptors were sampled from a man aged 70 or older with urothelial cancer.

This chain uses TRBV19 with TRBJ2-4, with a tentative D call TRBD2 (5 bases). The germline gives CDR1 LNHDA, CDR2 SQIVND (reference sequence). Trimming took off 2 bases at V and 0 bases at J, with 8 bases between the two ends. There are 15 residues in the CDR3. The CDR3 sequence: CASSIRGPAKNIQYF. Here the CDR3 DNA reads TGTGCCAGTAGTATACGCGGGCCAGCCAAAAACATTCAGTACTTC.

This chain uses TRBV28 with TRBJ2-7; D not certain. V was pared by 2 bases and J by 10 bases, with 12 bases between. CDR3 size: 12 residues. Germline V gene sequence: CDR1 MDHEN, CDR2 SYDVKM. CDR3 sequence: CASSLESRSQYF. The CDR3 nucleotides read TGTGCCAGCAGTTTAGAAAGCCGTTCACAGTACTTC.

V and J are TRBV18 and TRBJ2-5, with 7 bases identical to TRBD2. From germline, CDR1 is KGHSH and CDR2 LQKENI. V was clipped by 3 bases and J by 5 bases; unmatched bases: 6. The CDR3 has 14 residues. In nucleotides, the CDR3 is TGTGCCAGCTCACCCCTCAGGGAGGGTGAGACCCAGTACTTC. It specifies CASSPLREGETQYF. The variable domain in full, with the rest retrieved from reference TRBV18 and TRBJ2-5, is NAGVMQNPRHLVRRRGQEARLRCSPMKGHSHVYWYRQLPEEGLKFMVYLQKENIIDESGMPKERFSAEFPKEGPSILRIQQVVRGDSAAYFCASSPLREGETQYFGPGTRLLVL.

The chain employs TRBV11-2 and TRBJ2-2; D not certain. Between the trimmed V and J ends, which lost 0 bases and 2 bases, there was a span of 10 bases. The CDR3 covers 16 residues. Per germline, CDR1 SGHAT and CDR2 FQNNGV. The CDR3 is CASSLDTAPNTGELFF. Here the CDR3 DNA reads TGTGCCAGCAGCTTAGATACAGCCCCTAACACCGGGGAGCTGTTTTTT.

The rearrangement joins TRBV19 to TRBJ1-4; D ambiguous. The CDR3 length is 13 residues. Germline lookup yields CDR1 LNHDA and CDR2 SQIVND (reference sequence). Trimming took off 4 bases at V and 7 bases at J, with 10 bases between the two ends. CDR3 nucleotides: TGTGCCAGTAGTACAGGAGGAACTGAAAAACTGTTTTTT. It yields the protein CASSTGGTEKLFF.